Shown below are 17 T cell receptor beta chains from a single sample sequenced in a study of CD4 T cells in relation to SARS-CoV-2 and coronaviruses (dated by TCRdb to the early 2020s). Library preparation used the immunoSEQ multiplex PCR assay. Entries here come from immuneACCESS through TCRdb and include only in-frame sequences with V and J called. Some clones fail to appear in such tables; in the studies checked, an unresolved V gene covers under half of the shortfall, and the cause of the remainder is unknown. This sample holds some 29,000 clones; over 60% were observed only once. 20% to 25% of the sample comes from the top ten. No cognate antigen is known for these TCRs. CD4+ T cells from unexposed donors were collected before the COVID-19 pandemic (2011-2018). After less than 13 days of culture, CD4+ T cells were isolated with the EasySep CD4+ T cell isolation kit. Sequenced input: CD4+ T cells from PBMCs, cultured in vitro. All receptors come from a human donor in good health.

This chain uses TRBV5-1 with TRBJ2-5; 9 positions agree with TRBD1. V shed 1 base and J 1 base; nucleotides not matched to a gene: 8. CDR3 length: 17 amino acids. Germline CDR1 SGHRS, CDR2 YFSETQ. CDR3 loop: CASSLHRGRDLQETQYF. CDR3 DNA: TGCGCCAGCAGCTTGCACAGGGGGCGAGACCTCCAAGAGACCCAGTACTTC.

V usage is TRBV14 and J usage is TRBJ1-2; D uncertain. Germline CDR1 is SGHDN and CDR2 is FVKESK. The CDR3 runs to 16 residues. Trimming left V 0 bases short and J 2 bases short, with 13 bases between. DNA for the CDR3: TGTGCCAGCAGCCAAGACAGTGGGCTTGACAACTATGGCTACACCTTC. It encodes CASSQDSGLDNYGYTF.

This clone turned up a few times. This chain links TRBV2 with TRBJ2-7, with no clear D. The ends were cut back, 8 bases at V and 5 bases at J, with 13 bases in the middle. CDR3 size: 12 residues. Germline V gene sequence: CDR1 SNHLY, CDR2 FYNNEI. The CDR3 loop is CASAKQVHEQYF. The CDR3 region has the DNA TGTGCCAGCGCAAAACAAGTCCACGAGCAGTACTTC.

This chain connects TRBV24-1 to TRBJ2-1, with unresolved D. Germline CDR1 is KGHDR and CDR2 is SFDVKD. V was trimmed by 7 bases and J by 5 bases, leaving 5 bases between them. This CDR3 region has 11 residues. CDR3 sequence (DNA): TGTGCCACCAGCATAAACAATGAGCAGTTCTTC. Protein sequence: CATSINNEQFF.

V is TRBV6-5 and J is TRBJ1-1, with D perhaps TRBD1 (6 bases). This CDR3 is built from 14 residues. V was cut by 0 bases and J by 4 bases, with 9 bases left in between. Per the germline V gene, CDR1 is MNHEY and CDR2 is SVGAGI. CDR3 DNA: TGTGCCAGCAGTTACTCGCCAGGGGCCACTGAAGCTTTCTTT. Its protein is CASSYSPGATEAFF.

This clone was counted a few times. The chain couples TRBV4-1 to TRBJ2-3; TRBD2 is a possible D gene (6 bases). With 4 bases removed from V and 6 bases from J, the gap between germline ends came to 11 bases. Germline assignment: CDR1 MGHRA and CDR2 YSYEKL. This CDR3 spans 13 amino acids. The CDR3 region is CASSPTGVDTQYF. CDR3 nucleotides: TGCGCCAGCAGCCCGACGGGGGTGGATACGCAGTATTTT.

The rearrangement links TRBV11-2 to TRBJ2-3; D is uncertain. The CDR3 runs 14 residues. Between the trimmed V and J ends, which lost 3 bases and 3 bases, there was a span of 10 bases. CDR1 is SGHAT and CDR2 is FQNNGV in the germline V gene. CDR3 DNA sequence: TGTGCCAGCAGCTTGGTCTTGAGAACAGATACGCAGTATTTT. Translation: CASSLVLRTDTQYF.

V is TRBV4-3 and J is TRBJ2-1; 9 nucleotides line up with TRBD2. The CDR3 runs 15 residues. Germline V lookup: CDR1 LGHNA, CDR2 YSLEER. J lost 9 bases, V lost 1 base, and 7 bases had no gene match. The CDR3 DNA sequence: TGCGCCAGCAGCCAAGCAATAGCGGGGGTCATTGAGCAGTTCTTC. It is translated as CASSQAIAGVIEQFF.

Here the CDR3 reads CASSSQVSGANVLTF. The CDR3 DNA reads as TGTGCCAGCAGCTCGCAAGTCTCTGGGGCCAACGTCCTGACTTTC. The genes are TRBV5-4 and TRBJ2-6; D remains ambiguous. CDR1 and CDR2 from the germline V gene are SGHNT and YYREEE (reference sequence). V lost 3 bases to trimming and J lost 0 bases, with 7 bases between them. The CDR3 is made up of 15 amino acids.

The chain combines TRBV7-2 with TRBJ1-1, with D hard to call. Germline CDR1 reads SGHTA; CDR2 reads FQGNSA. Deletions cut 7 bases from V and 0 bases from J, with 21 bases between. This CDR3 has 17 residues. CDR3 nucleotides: TGTGCCAGCACTTTGCCCGGTACGGACGCAGTGAACACTGAAGCTTTCTTT. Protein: CASTLPGTDAVNTEAFF.

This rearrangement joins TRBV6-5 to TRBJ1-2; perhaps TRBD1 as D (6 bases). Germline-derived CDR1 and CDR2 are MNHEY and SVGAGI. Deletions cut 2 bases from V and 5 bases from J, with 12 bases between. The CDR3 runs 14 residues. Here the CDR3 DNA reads TGTGCCAGCAGTTACCGGGGGGCCCAGTATGGCTACACCTTC. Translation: CASSYRGAQYGYTF.

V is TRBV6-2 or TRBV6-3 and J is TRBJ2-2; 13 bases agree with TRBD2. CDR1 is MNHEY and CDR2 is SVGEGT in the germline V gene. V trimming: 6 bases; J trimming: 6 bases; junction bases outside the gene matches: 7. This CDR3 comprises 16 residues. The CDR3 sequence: CASSPRLAGGPGELFF. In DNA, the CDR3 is TGTGCCAGCAGCCCAAGACTAGCGGGAGGACCCGGGGAGCTGTTTTTT.

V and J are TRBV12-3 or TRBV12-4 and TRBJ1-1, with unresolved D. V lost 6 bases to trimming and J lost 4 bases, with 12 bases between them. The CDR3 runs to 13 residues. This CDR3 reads CASSTHVGTEAFF. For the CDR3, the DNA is TGTGCCAGCAGCACCCACGTGGGCACTGAAGCTTTCTTT.

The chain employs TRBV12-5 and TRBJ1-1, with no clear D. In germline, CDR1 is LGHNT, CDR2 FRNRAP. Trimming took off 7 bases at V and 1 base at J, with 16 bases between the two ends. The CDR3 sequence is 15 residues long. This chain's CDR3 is CASALGGGPNTEAFF. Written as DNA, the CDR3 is TGTGCTAGTGCTCTCGGCGGAGGGCCGAACACTGAAGCTTTCTTT.

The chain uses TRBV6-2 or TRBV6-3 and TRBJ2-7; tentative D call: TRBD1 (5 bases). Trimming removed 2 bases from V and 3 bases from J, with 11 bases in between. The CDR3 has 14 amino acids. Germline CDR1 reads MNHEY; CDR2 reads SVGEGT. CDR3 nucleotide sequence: TGTGCCAGCAGTTACAGGACAAAGGGCTACGAGCAGTACTTC. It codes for CASSYRTKGYEQYF.

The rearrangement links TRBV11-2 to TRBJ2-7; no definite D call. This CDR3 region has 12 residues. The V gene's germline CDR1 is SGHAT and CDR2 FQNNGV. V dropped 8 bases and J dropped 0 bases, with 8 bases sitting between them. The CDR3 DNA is TGTGCCAGCCGGCCTGCCTCCTACGAGCAGTACTTC. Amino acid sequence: CASRPASYEQYF. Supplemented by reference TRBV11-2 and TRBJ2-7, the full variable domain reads EAGVAQSPRYKIIEKRQSVAFWCNPISGHATLYWYQQILGQGPKLLIQFQNNGVVDDSQLPKDRFSAERLKGVDSTLKIQPAKLEDSAVYLCASRPASYEQYFGPGTRLTVT.

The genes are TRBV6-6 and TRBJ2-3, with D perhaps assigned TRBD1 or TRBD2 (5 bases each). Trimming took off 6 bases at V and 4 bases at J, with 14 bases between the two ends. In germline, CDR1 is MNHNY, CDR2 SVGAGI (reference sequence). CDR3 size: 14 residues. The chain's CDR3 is CASSLRGTPDTQYF. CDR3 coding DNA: TGTGCCAGCAGCCTCCGGGGCACGCCAGATACGCAGTATTTT.